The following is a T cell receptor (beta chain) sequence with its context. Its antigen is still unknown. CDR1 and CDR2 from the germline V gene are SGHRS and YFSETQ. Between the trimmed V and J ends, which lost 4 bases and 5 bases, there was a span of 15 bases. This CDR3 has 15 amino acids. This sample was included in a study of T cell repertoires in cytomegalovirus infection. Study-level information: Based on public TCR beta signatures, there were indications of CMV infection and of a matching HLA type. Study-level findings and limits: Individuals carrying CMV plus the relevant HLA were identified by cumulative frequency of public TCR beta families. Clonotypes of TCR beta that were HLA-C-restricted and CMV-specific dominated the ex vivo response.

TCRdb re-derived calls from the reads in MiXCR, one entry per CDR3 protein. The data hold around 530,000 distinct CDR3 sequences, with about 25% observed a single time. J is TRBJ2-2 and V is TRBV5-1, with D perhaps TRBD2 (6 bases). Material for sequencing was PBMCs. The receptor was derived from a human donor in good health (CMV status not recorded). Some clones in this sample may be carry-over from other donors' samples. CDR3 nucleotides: TGCGCCAGCAGCCGTCGTCGAGGAGGGACCGGGGAGCTGTTTTTT. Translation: CASSRRRGGTGELFF. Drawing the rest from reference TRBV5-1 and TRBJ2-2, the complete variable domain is KAGVTQTPRYLIKTRGQQVTLSCSPISGHRSVSWYQQTPGQGLQFLFEYFSETQRNKGNFPGRFSGRQFSNSRSEMNVSTLELGDSALYLCASSRRRGGTGELFFGEGSRLTVL.